The 19 T cell receptor beta chains below come from one sample, sequenced in a study of beta chain features in type 1 diabetes. Findings and caveats of the study: Type 1 diabetes patients had moderately but significantly shorter TCRB CDR3s in all four CD4+ subsets.

Every isolated RNA sample was fully reverse transcribed, so sequencing captured expressed TCRB transcripts. Repertoires were generated with immunoSEQ multiplex PCR, while TCRdb's copy carries only in-frame clones and drops some. Of 500,000 to 800,000 clones detected, over 10% appear once; the ten largest clones hold around 0.12%. Their specific antigens are unknown. Sequencing was performed on naive CD4+ T cells from blood. These receptors came from a man aged 30 to 39 with type 1 diabetes.

This clone was counted between two and nine times. Other DNA sequences of this sample code for an identical CDR3. The CDR3 coding sequence is TGTGCCAGCAGCTTGGCGGGCGGAGAGACCCAGTACTTC. This codes for CASSLAGGETQYF. The chain carries TRBV7-9 and TRBJ2-5; the D gene is possibly TRBD2 (5 bases). Trimming cost V 3 bases and J 4 bases, with 9 bases left between them. CDR1 SEHNR and CDR2 FQNEAQ come from the germline V gene (reference sequence). This CDR3 contains 13 residues.

This chain uses TRBV5-8 with TRBJ1-2; TRBD1 is a possible D gene (5 bases). The CDR3 runs 14 residues. Trimming pared 0 bases from V and 4 bases from J, leaving 10 bases between. Germline V lookup: CDR1 SGHTS, CDR2 YDEGEE. The chain's CDR3 is CASSLVGQGYGYTF. The CDR3 DNA follows: TGTGCCAGCAGCTTGGTGGGGCAGGGCTATGGCTACACCTTC.

The rearrangement uses TRBV5-1 and TRBJ1-2; possible D gene TRBD1, 5 bases. The germline gives CDR1 SGHRS, CDR2 YFSETQ. Between the trimmed V and J ends, which lost 1 base and 3 bases, there was a span of 10 bases. The CDR3 is made up of 14 amino acids. The CDR3 DNA is TGCGCCAGCAGCTTGTTGCAGGGAGACTATGGCTACACCTTC. It specifies CASSLLQGDYGYTF.

This sequence joins TRBV9 and TRBJ2-1, with 7 positions matching TRBD1. The length of the CDR3 is 15 residues. The germline gives CDR1 SGDLS, CDR2 YYNGEE. After removal of 4 bases from V and 5 bases from J, the junction contained 9 bases not matched to a gene. CDR3 DNA: TGTGCCAGCAGCCGAACCGGGACAGTAAACAATGAGCAGTTCTTC. This sequence encodes CASSRTGTVNNEQFF.

The sample holds a few counts of this clone. This sequence joins TRBV12-5 and TRBJ2-7; the match to TRBD2 covers 13 bases. Looked up from germline, CDR1 is LGHNT and CDR2 is FRNRAP. V shed 5 bases and J 3 bases; nucleotides not matched to a gene: 4. The CDR3 sequence is 15 residues long. The CDR3 is CASGQGLAGNYEQYF. The CDR3 nucleotides are TGTGCTAGTGGTCAGGGACTAGCGGGGAACTACGAGCAGTACTTC.

This clone showed up just a few times. This chain connects TRBV20-1 to TRBJ1-6; D remains unclear. CDR1 and CDR2 (germline): DFQATT, SNEGSKA (reference sequence). This CDR3 spans 11 amino acids. V shed 8 bases and J shed 7 bases, with 9 bases lying between them. The CDR3 region has the DNA TGCAGTAAAGAGAGGAATTCACCCCTCCACTTT. It is translated as CSKERNSPLHF.

Details on this clone: Other nucleotide sequences from this sample produce the same CDR3. The chain couples TRBV20-1 to TRBJ2-5, with unresolved D. Trimming shortened V by 7 bases and J by 1 base, and 7 bases separated the two germline ends. This CDR3 spans 11 amino acids. The germline V gene has CDR1 DFQATT and CDR2 SNEGSKA (reference sequence). This chain's CDR3 is CSEGRQETQYF. In DNA, the CDR3 is TGCAGTGAAGGGCGCCAAGAGACCCAGTACTTC.

This clone showed up just a few times. V and J are TRBV30 and TRBJ1-6; 8 positions match TRBD1. V shed 3 bases, J shed 7 bases, and the junction held 8 bases outside the gene matches. Germline V gene lookup returns CDR1 GTSNPN and CDR2 SVGIG (reference sequence). This CDR3 is built from 15 residues. The CDR3 loop reads CAWSEGQAGNSPLHF. CDR3 coding DNA: TGTGCCTGGAGCGAGGGACAGGCGGGAAATTCACCCCTCCACTTT.

This clone was found a few times. The chain uses TRBV9 and TRBJ2-1, with TRBD2 matching 14 bases. The length of the CDR3 is 15 residues. The trim removed 3 bases at V and 7 bases at J, leaving 3 bases unmatched. CDR1 and CDR2 from the germline V gene are SGDLS and YYNGEE. In DNA, the CDR3 is TGTGCCAGCAGCGGACTAGCGGGGGGGCAGAATGAGCAGTTCTTC. Translation: CASSGLAGGQNEQFF.

This clone was seen a few times. J is TRBJ1-2 and V is TRBV7-2; 8 nucleotides match TRBD1. CDR3 length: 15 amino acids. The germline V gene encodes CDR1 SGHTA and CDR2 FQGNSA. V shed 3 bases, J shed 1 base, and the junction held 4 bases outside the gene matches. The CDR3 reads CASSLGQAINYGYTF. The DNA for the CDR3 is TGTGCCAGCAGCTTGGGACAGGCGATTAACTATGGCTACACCTTC.

This clone was counted only a few times. The chain employs TRBV18 and TRBJ2-2; 8 bases are shared with TRBD1. The CDR3 contains 16 residues. Germline assignment: CDR1 KGHSH and CDR2 LQKENI. V shed 4 bases, J shed 1 base, and the junction held 5 bases outside the gene matches. CDR3 protein: CASSQMTGENTGELFF. The CDR3 bases are TGTGCCAGCTCACAGATGACAGGGGAGAACACCGGGGAGCTGTTTTTT.

The chain is built from TRBV30 and TRBJ2-1; TRBD1 matches at 10 bases. After removal of 2 bases from V and 6 bases from J, the junction contained 7 bases not matched to a gene. The CDR3 runs to 15 residues. Per the germline V gene, CDR1 is GTSNPN and CDR2 is SVGIG (reference sequence). CDR3 residues: CAWSPGQGIINEQFF. In DNA, the CDR3 is TGTGCCTGGAGTCCGGGACAGGGGATTATCAATGAGCAGTTCTTC.

The chain has TRBV5-1 and TRBJ2-3; 7 bases match TRBD1. Germline V gene data show CDR1 as SGHRS and CDR2 as YFSETQ. This CDR3 spans 15 amino acids. Losses at the gene ends were 6 bases for V and 3 bases for J; bases not matched to a gene: 10. The CDR3 loop reads CASMLGRGPTDTQYF. CDR3 sequence (DNA): TGCGCCAGCATGCTTGGTAGGGGGCCTACAGATACGCAGTATTTT.

This clone turned up a few times. This rearrangement joins TRBV5-1 to TRBJ1-6; D unclear. The V gene lost 4 bases and the J gene lost 10 bases, with 12 bases spanning the gap. This CDR3 spans 13 amino acids. Germline V gene data show CDR1 as SGHRS and CDR2 as YFSETQ. CDR3 bases: TGCGCCAGCAGCCCAATCGAGCAATCACCCCTCCACTTT. Protein: CASSPIEQSPLHF. The full variable domain, its missing parts supplied by reference TRBV5-1 and TRBJ1-6, is KAGVTQTPRYLIKTRGQQVTLSCSPISGHRSVSWYQQTPGQGLQFLFEYFSETQRNKGNFPGRFSGRQFSNSRSEMNVSTLELGDSALYLCASSPIEQSPLHFGNGTRLTVT.

The sample holds a few counts of this clone. CDR3 nucleotides: TGCGCCAGCAGCATCGGACTAGCGGGGGTCCAAGAGACCCAGTACTTC. Residues: CASSIGLAGVQETQYF. The chain joins TRBV5-1 to TRBJ2-5; 13 bases map to TRBD2. With V trimmed by 4 bases and J by 1 base, 4 bases remained unmatched. The CDR3 spans 16 residues. The germline V gene has CDR1 SGHRS and CDR2 YFSETQ. Using reference TRBV5-1 and TRBJ2-5 for the parts outside the CDR3, the full variable domain is KAGVTQTPRYLIKTRGQQVTLSCSPISGHRSVSWYQQTPGQGLQFLFEYFSETQRNKGNFPGRFSGRQFSNSRSEMNVSTLELGDSALYLCASSIGLAGVQETQYFGPGTRLLVL.

V gene TRBV10-3 combines with J gene TRBJ1-1; the D gene is possibly TRBD1 (5 bases). CDR1 and CDR2 from the germline V gene are ENHRY and SYGVKD. The CDR3 contains 15 residues. Trimming shortened V by 3 bases and J by 0 bases, and 11 bases separated the two germline ends. The CDR3 loop reads CAISDSGTVNTEAFF. In DNA form, the CDR3 reads TGTGCCATCAGTGACTCCGGGACGGTGAACACTGAAGCTTTCTTT.

This clone was observed a handful of times. The chain joins TRBV19 to TRBJ1-2; the D gene is possibly TRBD1 (5 bases). This CDR3 has 13 residues. The V and J ends lost 5 bases and 4 bases respectively, with 11 bases between them. Germline V gene sequence: CDR1 LNHDA, CDR2 SQIVND (reference sequence). CDR3 protein: CASSPGVGYGYTF. The CDR3, as DNA: TGTGCCAGTAGTCCGGGGGTTGGCTATGGCTACACCTTC.

This clone was counted only a few times. The chain carries TRBV5-1 and TRBJ2-7; 7 bases agree with TRBD1. This CDR3 has 15 residues. Per the germline V gene, CDR1 is SGHRS and CDR2 is YFSETQ. With V trimmed by 2 bases and J by 3 bases, 8 bases remained unmatched. CDR3 loop: CASSLRPGQSYEQYF. The CDR3 DNA follows: TGCGCCAGCAGCTTACGTCCGGGACAGAGCTACGAGCAGTACTTC.

The chain combines TRBV7-2 with TRBJ1-6; D is unresolved. CDR1 and CDR2 (germline): SGHTA, FQGNSA. The CDR3 sequence is 12 residues long. Trimming removed 2 bases from V and 10 bases from J, with 6 bases in between. The CDR3 protein is CASSLNRSPLHF. In DNA form, the CDR3 reads TGTGCCAGCAGCTTAAACCGGTCACCCCTCCACTTT.